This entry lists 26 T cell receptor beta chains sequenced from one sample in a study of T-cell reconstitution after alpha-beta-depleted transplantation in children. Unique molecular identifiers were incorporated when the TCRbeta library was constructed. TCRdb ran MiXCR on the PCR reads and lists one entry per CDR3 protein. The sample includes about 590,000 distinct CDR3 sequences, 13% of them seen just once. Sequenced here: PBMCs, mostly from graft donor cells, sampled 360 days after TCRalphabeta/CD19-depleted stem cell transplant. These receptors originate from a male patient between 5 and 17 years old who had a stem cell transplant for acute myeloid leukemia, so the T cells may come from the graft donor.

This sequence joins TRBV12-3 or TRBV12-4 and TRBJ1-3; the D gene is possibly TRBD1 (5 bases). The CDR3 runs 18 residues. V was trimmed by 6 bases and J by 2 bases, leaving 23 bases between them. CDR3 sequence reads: CASSPFDPGLPPGNTIYF. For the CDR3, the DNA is TGTGCCAGCAGCCCTTTTGACCCAGGGTTGCCGCCTGGAAACACCATATATTTT.

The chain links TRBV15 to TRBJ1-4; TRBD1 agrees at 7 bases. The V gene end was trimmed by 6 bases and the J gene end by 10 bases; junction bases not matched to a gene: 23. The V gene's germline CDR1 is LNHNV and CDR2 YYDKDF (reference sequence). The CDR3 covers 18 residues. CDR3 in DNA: TGTGCCACCAGTACAAAGAGAACGACAGGGACTTTCCATGGAAAACTGTTTTTT. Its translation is CATSTKRTTGTFHGKLFF.

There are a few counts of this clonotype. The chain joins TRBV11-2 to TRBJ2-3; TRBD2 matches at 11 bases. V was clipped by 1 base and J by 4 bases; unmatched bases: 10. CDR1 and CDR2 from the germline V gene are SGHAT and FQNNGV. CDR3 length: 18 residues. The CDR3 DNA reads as TGTGCCAGCAGCTTAGTGAGACTAGCGGGATTCTACCCAGATACGCAGTATTTT. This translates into CASSLVRLAGFYPDTQYF.

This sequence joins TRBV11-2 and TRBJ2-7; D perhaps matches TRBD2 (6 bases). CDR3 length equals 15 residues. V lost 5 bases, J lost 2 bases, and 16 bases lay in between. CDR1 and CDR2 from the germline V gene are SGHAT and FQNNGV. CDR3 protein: CASSRIASAPYEQYF. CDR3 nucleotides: TGTGCCAGCAGCCGCATCGCTAGCGCCCCCTACGAGCAGTACTTC. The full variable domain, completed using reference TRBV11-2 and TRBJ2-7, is EAGVAQSPRYKIIEKRQSVAFWCNPISGHATLYWYQQILGQGPKLLIQFQNNGVVDDSQLPKDRFSAERLKGVDSTLKIQPAKLEDSAVYLCASSRIASAPYEQYFGPGTRLTVT.

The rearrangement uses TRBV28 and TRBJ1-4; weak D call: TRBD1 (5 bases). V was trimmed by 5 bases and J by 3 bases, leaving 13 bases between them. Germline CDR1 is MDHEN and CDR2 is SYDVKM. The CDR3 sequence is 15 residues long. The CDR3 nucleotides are TGTGCCAGCAGTGGCGACCCGGGACCTAATGAAAAACTGTTTTTT. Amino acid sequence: CASSGDPGPNEKLFF. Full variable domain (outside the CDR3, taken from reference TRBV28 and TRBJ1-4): DVKVTQSSRYLVKRTGEKVFLECVQDMDHENMFWYRQDPGLGLRLIYFSYDVKMKEKGDIPEGYSVSREKKERFSLILESASTNQTSMYLCASSGDPGPNEKLFFGSGTQLSVL.

As DNA, the CDR3 is TGCAGTGCGGTGGACAGCCTAACCTACGAGCAGTACTTC. Its translation is CSAVDSLTYEQYF. The rearrangement links TRBV20-1 to TRBJ2-7, with a tentative D call TRBD1 (6 bases). The CDR3 length is 13 residues. V was cut by 6 bases and J by 2 bases, with 14 bases left in between. Per the germline V gene, CDR1 is DFQATT and CDR2 is SNEGSKA (reference sequence).

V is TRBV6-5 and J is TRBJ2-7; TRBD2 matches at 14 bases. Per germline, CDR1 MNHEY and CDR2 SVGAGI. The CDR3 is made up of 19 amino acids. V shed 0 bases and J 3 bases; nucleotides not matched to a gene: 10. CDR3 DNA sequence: TGTGCCAGCAGTTACTCGAAGTATGGGACTAGCGGGAGTAACTACGAGCAGTACTTC. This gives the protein CASSYSKYGTSGSNYEQYF.

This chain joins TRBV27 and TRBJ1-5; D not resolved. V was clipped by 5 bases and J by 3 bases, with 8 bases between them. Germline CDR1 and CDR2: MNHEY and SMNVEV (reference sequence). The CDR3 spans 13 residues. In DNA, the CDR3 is TGTGCCAGCAGTAACGGGGTCAATCAGCCCCAGCATTTT. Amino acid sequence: CASSNGVNQPQHF.

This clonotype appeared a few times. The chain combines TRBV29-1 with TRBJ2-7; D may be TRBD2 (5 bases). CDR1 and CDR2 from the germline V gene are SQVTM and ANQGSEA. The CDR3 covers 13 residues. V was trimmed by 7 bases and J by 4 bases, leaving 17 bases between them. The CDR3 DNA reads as TGCAGCGCCGTTTTAGTGGCGGGTTACGAGCAGTACTTC. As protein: CSAVLVAGYEQYF.

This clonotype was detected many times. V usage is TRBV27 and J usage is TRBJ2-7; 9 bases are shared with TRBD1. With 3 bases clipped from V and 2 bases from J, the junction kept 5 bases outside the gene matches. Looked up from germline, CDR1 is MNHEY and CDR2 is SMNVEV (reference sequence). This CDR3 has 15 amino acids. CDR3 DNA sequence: TGTGCCAGCAGTTTGGGCACAGGGGGCCCCTACGAGCAGTACTTC. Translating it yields CASSLGTGGPYEQYF.

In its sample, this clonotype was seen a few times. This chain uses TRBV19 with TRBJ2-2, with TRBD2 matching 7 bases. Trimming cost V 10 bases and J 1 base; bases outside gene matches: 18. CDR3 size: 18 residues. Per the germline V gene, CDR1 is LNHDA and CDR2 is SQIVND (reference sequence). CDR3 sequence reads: CATSFGRGRGRNTGELFF. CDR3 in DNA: TGTGCCACCTCATTTGGCCGGGGGAGGGGAAGGAACACCGGGGAGCTGTTTTTT.

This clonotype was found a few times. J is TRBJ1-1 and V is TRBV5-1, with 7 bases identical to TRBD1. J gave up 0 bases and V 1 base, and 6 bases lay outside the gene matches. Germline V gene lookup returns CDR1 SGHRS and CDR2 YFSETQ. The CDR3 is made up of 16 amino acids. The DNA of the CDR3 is TGCGCCAGCAGCTTGTCACCAGGGGGAATGAACACTGAAGCTTTCTTT. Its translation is CASSLSPGGMNTEAFF.

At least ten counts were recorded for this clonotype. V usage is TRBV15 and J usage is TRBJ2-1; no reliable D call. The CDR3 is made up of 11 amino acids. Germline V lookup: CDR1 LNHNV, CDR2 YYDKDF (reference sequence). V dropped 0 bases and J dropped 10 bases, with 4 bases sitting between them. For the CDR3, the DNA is TGTGCCACCAGCAGAGATCAGGAGCAGTTCTTC. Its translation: CATSRDQEQFF.

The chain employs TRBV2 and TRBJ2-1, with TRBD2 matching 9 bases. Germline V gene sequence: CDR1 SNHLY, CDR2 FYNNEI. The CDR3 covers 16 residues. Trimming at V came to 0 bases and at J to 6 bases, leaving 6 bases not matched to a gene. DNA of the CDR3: TGTGCCAGCAGTGAAGCTAGCGGGAGACGGGTCAATGAGCAGTTCTTC. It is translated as CASSEASGRRVNEQFF.

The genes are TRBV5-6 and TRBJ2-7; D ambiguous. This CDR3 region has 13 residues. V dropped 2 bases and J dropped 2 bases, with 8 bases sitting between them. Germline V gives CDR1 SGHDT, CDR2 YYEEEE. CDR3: CASSLSVTYEQYF. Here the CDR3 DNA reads TGTGCCAGCAGCTTATCCGTTACCTACGAGCAGTACTTC.

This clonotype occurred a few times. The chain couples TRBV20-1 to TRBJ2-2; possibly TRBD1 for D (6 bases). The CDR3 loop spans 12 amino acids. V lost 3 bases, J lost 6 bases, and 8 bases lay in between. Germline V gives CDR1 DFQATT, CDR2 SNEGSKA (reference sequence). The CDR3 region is CSASGTPGELFF. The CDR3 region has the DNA TGCAGTGCTAGCGGGACACCCGGGGAGCTGTTTTTT.

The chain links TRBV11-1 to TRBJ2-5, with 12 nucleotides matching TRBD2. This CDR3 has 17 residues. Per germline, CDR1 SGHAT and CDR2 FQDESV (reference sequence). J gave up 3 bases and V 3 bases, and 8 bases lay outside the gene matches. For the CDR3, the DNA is TGTGCCAGCAGCTTGGGTCGACTAGCGGGAGTTAAAGAGACCCAGTACTTC. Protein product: CASSLGRLAGVKETQYF.

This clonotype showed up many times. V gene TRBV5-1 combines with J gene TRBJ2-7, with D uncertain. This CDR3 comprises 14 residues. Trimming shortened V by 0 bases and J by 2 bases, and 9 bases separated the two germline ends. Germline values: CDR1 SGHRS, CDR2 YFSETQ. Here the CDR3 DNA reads TGCGCCAGCAGCTTGGGTCTCCGCACCTACGAGCAGTACTTC. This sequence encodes CASSLGLRTYEQYF.

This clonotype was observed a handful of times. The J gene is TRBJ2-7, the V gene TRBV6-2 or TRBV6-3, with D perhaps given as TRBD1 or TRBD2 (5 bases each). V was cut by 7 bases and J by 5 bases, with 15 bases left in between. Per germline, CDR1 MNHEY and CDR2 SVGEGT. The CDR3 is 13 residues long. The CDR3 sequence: CASNRDVTDEQYF. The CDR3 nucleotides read TGTGCCAGCAATCGGGACGTAACGGACGAGCAGTACTTC.

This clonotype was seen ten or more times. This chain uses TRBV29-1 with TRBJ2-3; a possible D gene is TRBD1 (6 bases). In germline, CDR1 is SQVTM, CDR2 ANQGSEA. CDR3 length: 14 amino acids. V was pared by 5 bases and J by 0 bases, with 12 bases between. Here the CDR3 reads CSVKQGTSTDTQYF. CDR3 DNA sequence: TGCAGCGTTAAACAGGGTACTAGCACAGATACGCAGTATTTT.

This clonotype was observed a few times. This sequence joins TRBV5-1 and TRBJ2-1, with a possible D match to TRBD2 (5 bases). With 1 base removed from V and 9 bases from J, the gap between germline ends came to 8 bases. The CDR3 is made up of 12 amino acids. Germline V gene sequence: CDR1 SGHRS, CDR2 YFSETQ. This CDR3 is CASSLTRGEQFF. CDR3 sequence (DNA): TGCGCCAGCAGCTTGACCCGGGGTGAGCAGTTCTTC. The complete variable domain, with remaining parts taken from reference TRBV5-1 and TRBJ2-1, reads KAGVTQTPRYLIKTRGQQVTLSCSPISGHRSVSWYQQTPGQGLQFLFEYFSETQRNKGNFPGRFSGRQFSNSRSEMNVSTLELGDSALYLCASSLTRGEQFFGPGTRLTVL.

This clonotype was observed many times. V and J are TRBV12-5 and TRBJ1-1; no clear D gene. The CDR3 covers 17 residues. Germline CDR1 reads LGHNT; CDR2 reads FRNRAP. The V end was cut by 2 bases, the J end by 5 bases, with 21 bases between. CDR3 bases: TGTGCTAGTGGTTTGAACAACCACAAAGGACCGGCTACTGAAGCTTTCTTT. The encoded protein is CASGLNNHKGPATEAFF. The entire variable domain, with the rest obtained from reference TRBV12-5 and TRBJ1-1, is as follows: DARVTQTPRHKVTEMGQEVTMRCQPILGHNTVFWYRQTMMQGLELLAYFRNRAPLDDSGMPKDRFSAEMPDATLATLKIQPSEPRDSAVYFCASGLNNHKGPATEAFFGQGTRLTVV.

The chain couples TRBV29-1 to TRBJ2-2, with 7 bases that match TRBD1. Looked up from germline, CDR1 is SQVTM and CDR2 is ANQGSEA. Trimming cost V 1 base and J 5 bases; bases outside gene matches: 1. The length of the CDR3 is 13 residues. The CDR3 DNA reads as TGCAGCGTTGAAGGACAGGGAACCGGGGAGCTGTTTTTT. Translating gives CSVEGQGTGELFF.

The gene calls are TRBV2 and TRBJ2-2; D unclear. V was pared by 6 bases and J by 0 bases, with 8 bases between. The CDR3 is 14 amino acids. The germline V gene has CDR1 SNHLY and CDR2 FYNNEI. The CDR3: CASRYTANTGELFF. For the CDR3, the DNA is TGTGCCAGCAGATACACAGCGAACACCGGGGAGCTGTTTTTT.

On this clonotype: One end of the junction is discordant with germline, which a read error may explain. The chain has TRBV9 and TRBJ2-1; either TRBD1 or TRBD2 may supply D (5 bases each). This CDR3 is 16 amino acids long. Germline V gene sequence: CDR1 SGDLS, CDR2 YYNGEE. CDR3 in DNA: TGTGCCGGCAGCGCTTGGGGCGGGCTGACCTACAATGAGCAGTTCTTC. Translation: CAGSAWGGLTYNEQFF.

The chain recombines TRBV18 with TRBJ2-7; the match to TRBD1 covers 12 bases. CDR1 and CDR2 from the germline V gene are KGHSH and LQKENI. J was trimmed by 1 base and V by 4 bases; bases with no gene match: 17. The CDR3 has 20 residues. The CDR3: CASSLLPGQGANMVSYEQYF. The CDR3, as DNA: TGTGCCAGCTCACTTCTTCCGGGACAGGGGGCGAATATGGTGTCCTACGAGCAGTACTTC.